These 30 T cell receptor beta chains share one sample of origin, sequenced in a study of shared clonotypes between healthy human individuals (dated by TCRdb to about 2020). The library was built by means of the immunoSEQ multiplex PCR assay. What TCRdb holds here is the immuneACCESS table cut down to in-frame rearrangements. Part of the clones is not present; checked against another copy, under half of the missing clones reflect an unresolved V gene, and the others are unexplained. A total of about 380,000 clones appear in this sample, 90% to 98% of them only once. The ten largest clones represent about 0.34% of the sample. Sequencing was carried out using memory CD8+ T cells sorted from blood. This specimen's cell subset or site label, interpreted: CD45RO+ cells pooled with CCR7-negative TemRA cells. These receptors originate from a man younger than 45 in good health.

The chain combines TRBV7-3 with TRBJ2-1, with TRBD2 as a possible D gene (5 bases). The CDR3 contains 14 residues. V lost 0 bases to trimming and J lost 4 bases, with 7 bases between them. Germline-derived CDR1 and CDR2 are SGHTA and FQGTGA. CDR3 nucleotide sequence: TGTGCCAGCAGCTTAACGCCGGGGTACAATGAGCAGTTCTTC. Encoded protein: CASSLTPGYNEQFF.

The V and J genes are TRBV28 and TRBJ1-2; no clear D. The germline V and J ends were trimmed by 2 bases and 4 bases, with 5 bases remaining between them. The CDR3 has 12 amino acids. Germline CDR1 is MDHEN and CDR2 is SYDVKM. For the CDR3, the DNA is TGTGCCAGCAGTTTACCTCTCTATGGCTACACCTTC. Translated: CASSLPLYGYTF.

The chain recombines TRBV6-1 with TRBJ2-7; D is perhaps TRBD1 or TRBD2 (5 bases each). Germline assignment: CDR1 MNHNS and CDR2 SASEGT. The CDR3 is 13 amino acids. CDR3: CALRDPPSYEQYF. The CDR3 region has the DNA TGTGCTCTGAGGGACCCCCCTTCTTACGAGCAGTACTTC.

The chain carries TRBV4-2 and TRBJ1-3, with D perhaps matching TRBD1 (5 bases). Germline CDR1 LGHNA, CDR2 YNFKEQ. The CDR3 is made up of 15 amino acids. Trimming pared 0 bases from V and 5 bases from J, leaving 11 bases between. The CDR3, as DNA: TGTGCCAGCAGCCAAGATTCCCAGGGAAGAAACACCATATATTTT. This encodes CASSQDSQGRNTIYF.

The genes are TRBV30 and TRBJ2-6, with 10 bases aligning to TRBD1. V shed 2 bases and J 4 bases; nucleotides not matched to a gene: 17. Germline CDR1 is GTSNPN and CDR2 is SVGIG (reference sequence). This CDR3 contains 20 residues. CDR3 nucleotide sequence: TGTGCCTGGAGTTCTGGCCTTCGGACAGGGGGGCTCTTCGGGGCCAACGTCCTGACTTTC. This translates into CAWSSGLRTGGLFGANVLTF.

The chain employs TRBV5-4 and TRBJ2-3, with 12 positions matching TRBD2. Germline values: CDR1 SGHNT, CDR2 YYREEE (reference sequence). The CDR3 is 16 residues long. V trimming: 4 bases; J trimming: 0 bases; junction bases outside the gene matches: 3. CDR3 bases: TGTGCCAGCAGCCCGACTAGCGGGAGAAGCACAGATACGCAGTATTTT. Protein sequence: CASSPTSGRSTDTQYF.

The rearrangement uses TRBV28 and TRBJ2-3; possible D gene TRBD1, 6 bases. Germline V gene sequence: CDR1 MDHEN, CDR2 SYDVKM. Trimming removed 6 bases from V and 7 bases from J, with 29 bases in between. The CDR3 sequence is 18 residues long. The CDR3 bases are TGTGCCAGCAGCCCTACTCCGACAGGTCCCCACCCGGGATATACGCAGTATTTT. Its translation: CASSPTPTGPHPGYTQYF.

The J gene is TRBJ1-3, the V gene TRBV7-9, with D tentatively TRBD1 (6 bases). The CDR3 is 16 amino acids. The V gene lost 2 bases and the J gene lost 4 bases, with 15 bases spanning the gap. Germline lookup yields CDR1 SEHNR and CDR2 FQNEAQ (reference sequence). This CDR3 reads CASSLYRTGMGNTIYF. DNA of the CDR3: TGTGCCAGCAGCTTATACCGCACAGGGATGGGAAACACCATATATTTT.

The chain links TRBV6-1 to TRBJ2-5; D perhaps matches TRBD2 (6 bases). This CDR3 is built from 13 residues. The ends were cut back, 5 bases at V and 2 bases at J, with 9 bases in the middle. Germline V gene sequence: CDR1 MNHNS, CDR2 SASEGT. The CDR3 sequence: CASSPGLQETQYF. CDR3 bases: TGTGCCAGCAGTCCGGGACTTCAAGAGACCCAGTACTTC.

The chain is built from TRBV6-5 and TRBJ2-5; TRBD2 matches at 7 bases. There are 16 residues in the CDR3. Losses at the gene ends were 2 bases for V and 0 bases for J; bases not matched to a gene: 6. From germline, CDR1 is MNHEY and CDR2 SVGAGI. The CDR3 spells CASSYGASGNQETQYF. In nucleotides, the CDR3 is TGTGCCAGCAGTTACGGGGCTAGCGGAAACCAAGAGACCCAGTACTTC.

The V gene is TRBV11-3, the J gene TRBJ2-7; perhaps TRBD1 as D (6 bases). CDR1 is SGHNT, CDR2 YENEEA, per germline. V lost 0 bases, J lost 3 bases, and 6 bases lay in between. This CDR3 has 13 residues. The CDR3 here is CASSLEDSYEQYF. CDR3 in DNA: TGTGCCAGCAGCTTAGAGGACAGCTACGAGCAGTACTTC.

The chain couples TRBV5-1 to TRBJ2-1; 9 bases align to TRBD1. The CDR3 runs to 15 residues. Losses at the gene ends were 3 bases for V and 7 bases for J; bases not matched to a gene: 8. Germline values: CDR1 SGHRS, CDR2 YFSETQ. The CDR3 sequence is CASSSPGQGSNEQFF. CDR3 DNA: TGCGCCAGCAGCTCGCCGGGACAGGGTTCAAATGAGCAGTTCTTC.

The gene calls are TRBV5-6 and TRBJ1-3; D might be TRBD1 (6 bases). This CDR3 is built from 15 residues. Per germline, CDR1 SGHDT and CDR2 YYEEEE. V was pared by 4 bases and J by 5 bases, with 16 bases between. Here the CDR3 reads CASSRLDDRRNTIYF. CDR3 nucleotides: TGTGCCAGCAGCCGTCTAGACGACAGGCGAAACACCATATATTTT.

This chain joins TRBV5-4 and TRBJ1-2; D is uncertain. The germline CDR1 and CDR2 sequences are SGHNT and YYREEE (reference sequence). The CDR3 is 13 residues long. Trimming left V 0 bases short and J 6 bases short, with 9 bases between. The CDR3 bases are TGTGCCAGCAGCTTGGCCGGCACGGATGGCTACACCTTC. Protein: CASSLAGTDGYTF. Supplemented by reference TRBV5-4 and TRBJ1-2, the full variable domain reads ETGVTQSPTHLIKTRGQQVTLRCSSQSGHNTVSWYQQALGQGPQFIFQYYREEENGRGNFPPRFSGLQFPNYSSELNVNALELDDSALYLCASSLAGTDGYTFGSGTRLTVV.

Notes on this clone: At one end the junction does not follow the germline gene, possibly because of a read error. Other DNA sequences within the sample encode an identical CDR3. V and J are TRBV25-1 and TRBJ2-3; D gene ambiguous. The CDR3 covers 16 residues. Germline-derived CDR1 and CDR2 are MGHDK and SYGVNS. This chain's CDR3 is CASSESKDAPRDTQYF. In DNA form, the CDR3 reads TGCGCCAGCAGTGAATCTAAGGACGCCCCTCGGGATACGCAGTATTTT.

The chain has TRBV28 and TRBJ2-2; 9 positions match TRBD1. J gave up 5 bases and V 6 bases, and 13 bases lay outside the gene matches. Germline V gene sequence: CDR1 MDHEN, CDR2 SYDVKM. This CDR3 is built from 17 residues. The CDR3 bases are TGTGCCAGCAGAGACCGGTCGGGACAGGGAGGGACCGGGGAGCTGTTTTTT. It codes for CASRDRSGQGGTGELFF.

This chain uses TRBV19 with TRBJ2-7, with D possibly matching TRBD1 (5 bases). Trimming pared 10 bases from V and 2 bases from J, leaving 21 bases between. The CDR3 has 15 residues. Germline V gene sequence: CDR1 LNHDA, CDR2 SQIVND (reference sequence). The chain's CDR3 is CATSPGQLITYEQYF. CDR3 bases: TGTGCCACCTCACCCGGACAACTGATTACCTACGAGCAGTACTTC.

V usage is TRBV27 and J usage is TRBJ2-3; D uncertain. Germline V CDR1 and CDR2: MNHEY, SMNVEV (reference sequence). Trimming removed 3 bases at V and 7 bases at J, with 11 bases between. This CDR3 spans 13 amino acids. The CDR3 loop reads CASSFRQANTQYF. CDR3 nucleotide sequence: TGTGCCAGCAGTTTTCGGCAGGCCAATACGCAGTATTTT.

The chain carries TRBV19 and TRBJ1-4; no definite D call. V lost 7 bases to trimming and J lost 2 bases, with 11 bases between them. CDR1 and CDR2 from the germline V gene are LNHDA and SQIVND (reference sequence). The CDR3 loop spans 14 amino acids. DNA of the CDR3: TGTGCCAGTAAGGCGGGGTTCACTAATGAAAAACTGTTTTTT. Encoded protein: CASKAGFTNEKLFF.

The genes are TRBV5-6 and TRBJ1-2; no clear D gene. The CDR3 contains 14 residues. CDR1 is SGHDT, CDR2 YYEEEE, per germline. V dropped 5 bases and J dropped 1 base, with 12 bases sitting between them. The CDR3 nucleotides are TGTGCCAGCAGTCCCCGGCGGATTAACTATGGCTACACCTTC. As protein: CASSPRRINYGYTF.

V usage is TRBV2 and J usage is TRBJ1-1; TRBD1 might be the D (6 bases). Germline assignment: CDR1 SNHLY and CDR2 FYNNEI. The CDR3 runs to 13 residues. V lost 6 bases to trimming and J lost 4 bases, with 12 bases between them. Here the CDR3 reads CASSTRQATEAFF. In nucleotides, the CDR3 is TGTGCCAGCAGCACCAGACAGGCCACTGAAGCTTTCTTT.

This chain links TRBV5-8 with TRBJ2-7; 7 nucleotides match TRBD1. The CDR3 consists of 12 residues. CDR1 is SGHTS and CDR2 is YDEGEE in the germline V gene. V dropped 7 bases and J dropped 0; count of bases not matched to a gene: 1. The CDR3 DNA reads TGTGCCAGCCGGGACAGCTCCTACGAGCAGTACTTC. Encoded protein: CASRDSSYEQYF.

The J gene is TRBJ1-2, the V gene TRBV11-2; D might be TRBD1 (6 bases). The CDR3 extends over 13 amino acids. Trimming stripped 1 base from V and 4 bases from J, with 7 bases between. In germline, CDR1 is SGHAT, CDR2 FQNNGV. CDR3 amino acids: CASSLGTVYGYTF. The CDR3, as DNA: TGTGCCAGCAGCTTAGGGACAGTCTATGGCTACACCTTC. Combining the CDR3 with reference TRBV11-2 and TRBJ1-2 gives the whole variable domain EAGVAQSPRYKIIEKRQSVAFWCNPISGHATLYWYQQILGQGPKLLIQFQNNGVVDDSQLPKDRFSAERLKGVDSTLKIQPAKLEDSAVYLCASSLGTVYGYTFGSGTRLTVV.

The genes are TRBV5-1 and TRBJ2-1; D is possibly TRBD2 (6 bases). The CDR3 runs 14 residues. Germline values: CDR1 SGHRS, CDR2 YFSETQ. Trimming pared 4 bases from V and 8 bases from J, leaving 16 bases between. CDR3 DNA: TGCGCCAGCAGCCCATTTACTAGCCCCTATGAGCAGTTCTTC. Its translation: CASSPFTSPYEQFF.

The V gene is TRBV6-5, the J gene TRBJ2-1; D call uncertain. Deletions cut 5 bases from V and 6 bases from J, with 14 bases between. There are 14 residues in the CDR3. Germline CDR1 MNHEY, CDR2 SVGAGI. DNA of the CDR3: TGTGCCAGCAGTCGGGCCACCACCGGCAATGAGCAGTTCTTC. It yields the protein CASSRATTGNEQFF.

The CDR3 region is CASRGGRAGNEQFF. For the CDR3, the DNA is TGCGCCAGCAGAGGCGGGAGGGCAGGCAATGAGCAGTTCTTC. The chain is built from TRBV5-1 and TRBJ2-1; 9 bases match TRBD2. Per the germline V gene, CDR1 is SGHRS and CDR2 is YFSETQ. V shed 5 bases and J 6 bases; nucleotides not matched to a gene: 6. The CDR3 runs 14 residues.

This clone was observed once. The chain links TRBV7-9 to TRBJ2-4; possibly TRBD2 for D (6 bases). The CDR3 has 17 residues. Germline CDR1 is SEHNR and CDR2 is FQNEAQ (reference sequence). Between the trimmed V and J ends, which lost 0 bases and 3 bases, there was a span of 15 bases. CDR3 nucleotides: TGTGCCAGCAGCTTAGCGAGCCTAGCGTGGGGCAAAAACATTCAGTACTTC. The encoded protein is CASSLASLAWGKNIQYF. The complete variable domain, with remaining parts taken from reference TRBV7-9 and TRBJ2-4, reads DTGVSQNPRHKITKRGQNVTFRCDPISEHNRLYWYRQTLGQGPEFLTYFQNEAQLEKSRLLSDRFSAERPKGSFSTLEIQRTEQGDSAMYLCASSLASLAWGKNIQYFGAGTRLSVL.

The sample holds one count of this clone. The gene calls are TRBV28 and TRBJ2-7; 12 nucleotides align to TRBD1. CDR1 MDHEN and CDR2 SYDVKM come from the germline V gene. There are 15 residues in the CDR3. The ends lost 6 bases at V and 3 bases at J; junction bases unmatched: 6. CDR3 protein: CASSSGDRGRYEQYF. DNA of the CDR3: TGTGCCAGCAGCTCCGGGGACAGGGGGCGCTACGAGCAGTACTTC.

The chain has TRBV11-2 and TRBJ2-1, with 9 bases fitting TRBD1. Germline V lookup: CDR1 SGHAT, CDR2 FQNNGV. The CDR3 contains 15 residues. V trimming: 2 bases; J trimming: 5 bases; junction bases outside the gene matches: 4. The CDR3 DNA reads TGTGCCAGCAGCTTATGGGGGACAGGGAACAATGAGCAGTTCTTC. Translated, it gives CASSLWGTGNNEQFF.

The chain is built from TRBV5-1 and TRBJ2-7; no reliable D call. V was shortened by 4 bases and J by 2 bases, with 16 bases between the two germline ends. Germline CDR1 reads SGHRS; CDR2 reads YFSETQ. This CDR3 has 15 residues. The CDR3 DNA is TGCGCCAGCAGCCCTGAAGTGGTAGGCCCCTACGAGCAGTACTTC. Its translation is CASSPEVVGPYEQYF.